A single T cell receptor (beta chain) is shown here with its context. Profiled with immunoSEQ multiplex PCR; TCRdb holds only in-frame clones, not every one. The data contain 74,000 or so clones, 85% of them seen just once; the ten biggest clones take up under 2.5%. This CDR3 spans 14 amino acids. Between the trimmed V and J ends, which lost 2 bases and 4 bases, there was a span of 9 bases. CDR1 is SNHLY and CDR2 is FYNNEI in the germline V gene. This record comes from a study of OX40 agonist ivuxolimab in advanced cancers. The sequence came from an adult with an advanced solid tumor such as melanoma, head and neck, liver or kidney cancer. The V and J genes are TRBV2 and TRBJ1-5; no firm D call. The sequenced sample was CD4+ or CD8+ T cells sorted from blood, obtained in a trial of the OX40 agonist ivuxolimab. CDR3 sequence: CASSESTGNQPQHF. CDR3 sequence (DNA): TGTGCCAGCAGTGAATCTACGGGTAATCAGCCCCAGCATTTT.